This TCR beta chain was profiled in a study of T cell clonality in common variable immunodeficiency. General study points: In common variable immunodeficiency, TCR beta chains reportedly carried fewer deletions and N-nucleotide insertions.

This clone was observed many times. Its cognate antigen is unknown. Sequencing ends 3 residues short of the CDR3 end; the germline J gene provides the rest. Produced via immunoSEQ multiplex PCR; TCRdb's table is partial and in-frame only. The repertoire consists of fewer than 50,000 clones, none detected only once. The CDR3 runs to 15 residues. Trimming shortened V by 3 bases and J by 0 bases, and 12 bases separated the two germline ends. Germline values: CDR1 SGHRS, CDR2 YFSETQ. This TCR was recovered from a person between 18 and 75 years old in good health. The sample taken for sequencing was peripheral blood mononuclear cells. This rearrangement joins TRBV5-1 to TRBJ1-1; a weak D match, TRBD1 (5 bases). CDR3 sequence reads: CASSWGESMNTEAFF. The sequenced part of the CDR3 DNA is TGCGCCAGCAGCTGGGGGGAATCAATGAACACTGAA.